Shown below are 32 T cell receptor beta chains from a single sample sequenced in a study of regulatory T cells in long-lasting Graves disease (dated by TCRdb to about 2021). The time point label, as the study defines it: persistent/refractory GD, antithyroid drugs over 5 years with positive TRAb. RNA was extracted from PBMCs in TRIzol for both TCR sequencing and RNA sequencing. Library construction relied on multiplex PCR. Sequencing was carried out with an Illumina HiSeq 4000. To build TCR beta libraries, CDR3 regions were amplified by Arm-PCR using iRepertoire HTBI primers. TCRdb applied fastp at Q25 and MiXCR to the public reads, then kept only in-frame beta chains. Here each entry gathers all rows of one CDR3 protein and keeps the most common genes and DNA. The sample table records more than 650,000 distinct CDR3 sequences; 30% of these occur just once. Of the sample, under 50% falls within the top ten clones.

Sequencing was performed on peripheral blood mononuclear cells (PBMCs), taken when the disease was refractory, from a patient treated with antithyroid drugs. The receptors shown here come from a female donor with Graves disease.

This clonotype was found a few times. V usage is TRBV6-9 and J usage is TRBJ1-1, with D unresolved. CDR3 size: 17 residues. The V end was cut by 3 bases, the J end by 4 bases, with 21 bases between. Germline V gives CDR1 MNHGY, CDR2 SVAAGI. CDR3 protein: CASSYSNRLGMSTEAFF. The CDR3 DNA follows: TGTGCCAGCAGTTACAGCAACCGCCTGGGGATGAGCACTGAAGCTTTCTTT.

This clonotype was counted at least ten times. The chain recombines TRBV12-3 or TRBV12-4 with TRBJ1-4; 9 bases fit TRBD1. CDR3 length: 13 residues. The junction had 2 bases not matched to a gene; V was cut back by 5 bases and J by 7 bases. CDR3 nucleotides: TGTGCCAGCAGTGAGGGACAGGGTGAAAAACTGTTTTTT. Its translation is CASSEGQGEKLFF.

This clonotype was counted between two and nine times. The rearrangement joins TRBV7-3 to TRBJ2-2, with D unresolved. The V gene's germline CDR1 is SGHTA and CDR2 FQGTGA. V gave up 1 base and J gave up 3 bases, with 3 bases separating them. CDR3 length equals 13 residues. Here the CDR3 DNA reads TGTGCCAGCAGCTTAATATACACCGGGGAGCTGTTTTTT. Protein product: CASSLIYTGELFF.

This clonotype was picked up a small number of times. The rearrangement joins TRBV20-1 to TRBJ1-6; 7 nucleotides match TRBD1. The CDR3 spans 15 residues. The J segment lost 6 bases and the V segment lost 3 bases, leaving 8 bases of the junction unmatched. Germline CDR1 DFQATT, CDR2 SNEGSKA (reference sequence). CDR3 residues: CSARVLAGGNSPLHF. The CDR3 DNA sequence: TGCAGTGCTAGGGTCCTGGCAGGGGGTAATTCACCCCTCCACTTT.

This clonotype was picked up one time. The CDR3 DNA sequence: TGTGCCAGCAGCGTAGGGGCGCGCACCGGGGAGCTGTTTTTT. Residues: CASSVGARTGELFF. The rearrangement links TRBV9 to TRBJ2-2, with unresolved D. CDR1 and CDR2 (germline): SGDLS, YYNGEE. Trimming cost V 0 bases and J 4 bases, with 7 bases left between them. This CDR3 has 14 amino acids.

The chain carries TRBV7-3 and TRBJ2-1; TRBD2 matches at 7 bases. V gave up 1 base and J gave up 2 bases; unmatched junction bases: 2. This CDR3 has 15 amino acids. In germline, CDR1 is SGHTA, CDR2 FQGTGA. This CDR3 reads CASSLSAGAYNEQFF. CDR3 coding DNA: TGTGCCAGCAGCTTAAGCGCGGGGGCCTACAATGAGCAGTTCTTC. Full variable domain (remainder filled in from reference TRBV7-3 and TRBJ2-1): GAGVSQTPSNKVTEKGKYVELRCDPISGHTALYWYRQSLGQGPEFLIYFQGTGAADDSGLPNDRFFAVRPEGSVSTLKIQRTERGDSAVYLCASSLSAGAYNEQFFGPGTRLTVL.

Note on this clonotype: Relative to the germline gene, one junction end is altered; a read error may explain this. This chain joins TRBV28 and TRBJ1-2; the match to TRBD1 covers 7 bases. The CDR3 has 15 residues. Germline loops: CDR1 MDHEN, CDR2 SYDVKM. CDR3: CASSLPGQIEGGGTF. For the CDR3, the DNA is TGTGCCAGCAGTTTACCGGGACAGATAGAGGGAGGGGGCACGTTT.

This clonotype was counted many times. This chain's CDR3 is CASSPNREEETQYF. The CDR3 region has the DNA TGTGCCAGCTCACCCAACAGGGAGGAAGAGACCCAGTACTTC. The V gene is TRBV18, the J gene TRBJ2-5; D is perhaps TRBD1 or TRBD2 (6 bases each). The germline V gene has CDR1 KGHSH and CDR2 LQKENI. V gave up 3 bases and J gave up 3 bases, with 11 bases separating them. The CDR3 covers 14 residues. The variable domain in full, with the rest retrieved from reference TRBV18 and TRBJ2-5, is NAGVMQNPRHLVRRRGQEARLRCSPMKGHSHVYWYRQLPEEGLKFMVYLQKENIIDESGMPKERFSAEFPKEGPSILRIQQVVRGDSAAYFCASSPNREEETQYFGPGTRLLVL.

This clonotype came up many times. The chain combines TRBV12-5 with TRBJ2-7; no clear D. This CDR3 has 12 amino acids. CDR1 and CDR2 from the germline V gene are LGHNT and FRNRAP. Deletions cut 3 bases from V and 6 bases from J, with 9 bases between. CDR3 nucleotides: TGTGCTAGTGGTTTAAGAGTTGGCGAGCAGTACTTC. This encodes CASGLRVGEQYF.

CDR3 in DNA: TGTGCCAGCAGCCAAGATGGATTTGGGCTAGTCGTGGGGACCCAGTACTTC. Its protein is CASSQDGFGLVVGTQYF. The chain has TRBV3-1 and TRBJ2-5; D is undetermined. Trimming left V 0 bases short and J 7 bases short, with 21 bases between. This CDR3 region has 17 residues. In germline, CDR1 is LGHDT, CDR2 YNNKEL (reference sequence).

In this sample, this clonotype turned up a few times. This chain joins TRBV5-1 and TRBJ1-2, with D possibly matching TRBD1 (6 bases). The V end lost 3 bases, the J end lost 3 bases, and 21 bases lay between the germline ends. Germline loops: CDR1 SGHRS, CDR2 YFSETQ. This CDR3 comprises 17 residues. This chain's CDR3 is CASSSQGPSGVDYGYTF. CDR3 nucleotides: TGCGCCAGCAGCTCACAGGGACCGTCTGGAGTGGACTATGGCTACACCTTC. The variable domain in full, with the rest retrieved from reference TRBV5-1 and TRBJ1-2, is KAGVTQTPRYLIKTRGQQVTLSCSPISGHRSVSWYQQTPGQGLQFLFEYFSETQRNKGNFPGRFSGRQFSNSRSEMNVSTLELGDSALYLCASSSQGPSGVDYGYTFGSGTRLTVV.

CDR3 coding DNA: TGCAGTGCTAAGGCGGACCTGGGATATGGCTACACCTTC. It yields the protein CSAKADLGYGYTF. The J gene is TRBJ1-2, the V gene TRBV20-1; D ambiguous. The germline gives CDR1 DFQATT, CDR2 SNEGSKA (reference sequence). CDR3 length: 13 amino acids. V was shortened by 4 bases and J by 5 bases, with 14 bases between the two germline ends.

This sequence joins TRBV7-9 and TRBJ1-2, with a possible D match to TRBD1 (5 bases). CDR1 is SEHNR, CDR2 FQNEAQ, per germline (reference sequence). The length of the CDR3 is 14 residues. Trimming shortened V by 7 bases and J by 4 bases, and 16 bases separated the two germline ends. DNA for the CDR3: TGTGCCAGCACCAAGAGGGGAGAAACCTATGGCTACACCTTC. It translates to CASTKRGETYGYTF.

This chain uses TRBV7-9 with TRBJ1-2; TRBD1 is a possible D gene (6 bases). With 3 bases removed from V and 4 bases from J, the gap between germline ends came to 21 bases. From germline, CDR1 is SEHNR and CDR2 FQNEAQ (reference sequence). The CDR3 runs 17 residues. The DNA for the CDR3 is TGTGCCAGCAGCTTCTGGAAACAGGGCAATTATGCCTATGGCTACACCTTC. Protein product: CASSFWKQGNYAYGYTF.

There are many counts of this clonotype. This sequence joins TRBV12-3 or TRBV12-4 and TRBJ1-2, with D possibly TRBD1 on 6 matching bases. This CDR3 comprises 14 residues. The V end was cut by 5 bases, the J end by 6 bases, with 16 bases between. CDR3 sequence (DNA): TGTGCCAGCAGTCCGGGGGCAGGGGCTGATGGCTACACCTTC. Translated, it gives CASSPGAGADGYTF.

Here the CDR3 reads CASKGGRGPDGYTF. Written as DNA, the CDR3 is TGTGCCAGTAAGGGTGGCAGGGGCCCGGATGGCTACACCTTC. The rearrangement links TRBV19 to TRBJ1-2; D is possibly TRBD1 (6 bases). V gave up 7 bases and J gave up 6 bases, with 18 bases separating them. CDR3 size: 14 residues. The germline CDR1 and CDR2 sequences are LNHDA and SQIVND (reference sequence).

This chain joins TRBV29-1 and TRBJ2-7, with D hard to call. The CDR3 has 14 residues. Per germline, CDR1 SQVTM and CDR2 ANQGSEA. V was trimmed by 4 bases and J by 5 bases, leaving 18 bases between them. The CDR3 here is CSVARRLSTNEQYF. The DNA for the CDR3 is TGCAGCGTTGCTAGGCGGTTAAGTACGAACGAGCAGTACTTC.

The chain uses TRBV6-4 and TRBJ2-1, with TRBD2 matching over 9 bases. After removal of 2 bases from V and 4 bases from J, the junction contained 3 bases not matched to a gene. CDR1 is MRHNA and CDR2 is SNTAGT in the germline V gene. The length of the CDR3 is 15 residues. CDR3 DNA sequence: TGTGCCAGCAGTGACAAAGCGGGAGGTTACAATGAGCAGTTCTTC. This codes for CASSDKAGGYNEQFF.

The chain links TRBV5-1 to TRBJ2-5; D is perhaps TRBD1 or TRBD2 (7 bases each). The CDR3 has 13 residues. Germline V lookup: CDR1 SGHRS, CDR2 YFSETQ. The germline V and J ends were trimmed by 9 bases and 0 bases, with 12 bases remaining between them. The CDR3 reads CATRGGDQETQYF. The CDR3 DNA sequence: TGCGCCACCAGGGGGGGGGACCAAGAGACCCAGTACTTC.

The sample holds a few counts of this clonotype. The J gene is TRBJ1-6, the V gene TRBV30; D gene uncertain. V gave up 2 bases and J gave up 7 bases, with 6 bases separating them. Germline V gives CDR1 GTSNPN, CDR2 SVGIG (reference sequence). The CDR3 length is 12 residues. In DNA, the CDR3 is TGTGCCTGGAGTAATGGGAATTCACCCCTCCACTTT. Translating gives CAWSNGNSPLHF.

The rearrangement uses TRBV20-1 and TRBJ1-2, with TRBD1 identical over 7 bases. The germline gives CDR1 DFQATT, CDR2 SNEGSKA (reference sequence). V lost 4 bases to trimming and J lost 8 bases; unmatched junction nucleotides: 7. This CDR3 region has 12 residues. CDR3 coding DNA: TGCAGTGCTAAAAGGGGGCAGTGGGGCTACACCTTC. Residues: CSAKRGQWGYTF.

V usage is TRBV12-3 or TRBV12-4 and J usage is TRBJ1-2; D remains unclear. V gave up 6 bases and J gave up 6 bases, with 8 bases separating them. CDR3 size: 11 residues. CDR3 amino acids: CASSYTNGYTF. In DNA, the CDR3 is TGTGCCAGCAGCTATACGAATGGCTACACCTTC.

This chain joins TRBV12-3 or TRBV12-4 and TRBJ2-7; tentative D call: TRBD2 (6 bases). The CDR3 has 16 residues. With 5 bases removed from V and 4 bases from J, the gap between germline ends came to 21 bases. CDR3 protein: CASSSTSRAITYEQYF. In DNA form, the CDR3 reads TGTGCCAGCAGTAGCACTAGCCGAGCAATTACTTACGAGCAGTACTTC.

V and J are TRBV20-1 and TRBJ1-2; a possible D gene is TRBD1 (6 bases). The CDR3 loop spans 14 amino acids. Germline loops: CDR1 DFQATT, CDR2 SNEGSKA (reference sequence). Trimming shortened V by 4 bases and J by 9 bases, and 21 bases separated the two germline ends. CDR3 nucleotides: TGCAGTGCTAAGATCTCCGGGGACACCGTCCGCTACACCTTC. Translating gives CSAKISGDTVRYTF.

This clonotype was picked up a small number of times. The rearrangement uses TRBV6-1 and TRBJ1-1, with D possibly matching TRBD1 (5 bases). The CDR3 contains 14 residues. Trimming pared 2 bases from V and 7 bases from J, leaving 14 bases between. Germline loops: CDR1 MNHNS, CDR2 SASEGT. DNA of the CDR3: TGTGCCAGCAGTGAATACGGAGGGGTCAATGAAGCTTTCTTT. Translating it yields CASSEYGGVNEAFF.

The chain uses TRBV6-1 and TRBJ2-3; TRBD1 matches 10 bases. V lost 5 bases to trimming and J lost 2 bases; unmatched junction nucleotides: 4. CDR3 length equals 15 residues. Germline V gene sequence: CDR1 MNHNS, CDR2 SASEGT. The CDR3 loop reads CASSPGQGITDTQYF. CDR3 bases: TGTGCCAGCAGTCCGGGACAGGGGATCACAGATACGCAGTATTTT.

This clonotype appeared a few times. This sequence joins TRBV7-9 and TRBJ1-1, with 7 bases fitting TRBD1. This CDR3 region has 13 residues. Losses at the gene ends were 5 bases for V and 6 bases for J; bases not matched to a gene: 6. CDR1 and CDR2 from the germline V gene are SEHNR and FQNEAQ (reference sequence). CDR3: CASSQQGRPEAFF. CDR3 coding DNA: TGTGCCAGCAGCCAACAGGGGAGGCCTGAAGCTTTCTTT.

The chain employs TRBV20-1 and TRBJ1-1, with TRBD1 identical over 7 bases. V dropped 6 bases and J dropped 0; count of bases not matched to a gene: 4. Germline V CDR1 and CDR2: DFQATT, SNEGSKA (reference sequence). This CDR3 has 13 amino acids. The CDR3 protein is CSARGTVNTEAFF. The CDR3 DNA sequence: TGCAGTGCCCGCGGGACAGTGAACACTGAAGCTTTCTTT.

The chain is built from TRBV6-4 and TRBJ1-1; D remains ambiguous. The V end lost 2 bases, the J end lost 4 bases, and 11 bases lay between the germline ends. The CDR3 is made up of 14 amino acids. Looked up from germline, CDR1 is MRHNA and CDR2 is SNTAGT. Here the CDR3 reads CASSDRAEGTEAFF. The CDR3 nucleotides are TGTGCCAGCAGTGACAGGGCGGAGGGCACTGAAGCTTTCTTT.

This chain joins TRBV3-1 and TRBJ2-2, with a tentative D call TRBD2 (6 bases). The CDR3 is 15 amino acids. V lost 4 bases and J lost 4, with 13 bases in between. Germline V CDR1 and CDR2: LGHDT, YNNKEL (reference sequence). The CDR3 loop reads CASSLTGLLTGELFF. In nucleotides, the CDR3 is TGTGCCAGCAGCCTTACGGGACTTCTCACCGGGGAGCTGTTTTTT.

This rearrangement joins TRBV20-1 to TRBJ1-5; D perhaps matches TRBD1 (5 bases). The length of the CDR3 is 16 residues. Germline lookup yields CDR1 DFQATT and CDR2 SNEGSKA (reference sequence). V dropped 3 bases and J dropped 2 bases, with 17 bases sitting between them. For the CDR3, the DNA is TGCAGTGCTAGCCAGGGAGGCAGGTGGGGCAATCAGCCCCAGCATTTT. It is translated as CSASQGGRWGNQPQHF.

The chain combines TRBV28 with TRBJ2-7; D tentatively reads TRBD1 or TRBD2 (5 bases each). The germline gives CDR1 MDHEN, CDR2 SYDVKM. V dropped 2 bases and J dropped 2 bases, with 10 bases sitting between them. The CDR3 runs 14 residues. The chain's CDR3 is CASSLVGATYEQYF. CDR3 coding DNA: TGTGCCAGCAGTTTAGTCGGGGCTACCTACGAGCAGTACTTC.